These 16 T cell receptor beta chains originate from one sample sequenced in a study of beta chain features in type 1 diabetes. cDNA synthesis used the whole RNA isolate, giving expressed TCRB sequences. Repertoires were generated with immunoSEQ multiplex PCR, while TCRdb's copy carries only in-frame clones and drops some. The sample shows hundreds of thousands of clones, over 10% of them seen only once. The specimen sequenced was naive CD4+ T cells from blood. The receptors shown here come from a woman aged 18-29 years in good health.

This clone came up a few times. The CDR3 sequence is CASSLNSGQGLEQYF. CDR3 bases: TGTGCCAGCAGCTTAAATTCGGGACAGGGACTCGAGCAGTACTTC. The chain carries TRBV7-2 and TRBJ2-7; 9 nucleotides agree with TRBD1. The germline gives CDR1 SGHTA, CDR2 FQGNSA. V gave up 2 bases and J gave up 6 bases; unmatched junction bases: 8. This CDR3 has 15 residues.

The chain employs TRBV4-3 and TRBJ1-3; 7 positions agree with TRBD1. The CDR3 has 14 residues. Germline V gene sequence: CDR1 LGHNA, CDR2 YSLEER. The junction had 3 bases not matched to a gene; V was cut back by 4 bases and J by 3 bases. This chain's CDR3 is CASSPQGNGNTIYF. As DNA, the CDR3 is TGCGCCAGCAGCCCACAGGGGAATGGAAACACCATATATTTT.

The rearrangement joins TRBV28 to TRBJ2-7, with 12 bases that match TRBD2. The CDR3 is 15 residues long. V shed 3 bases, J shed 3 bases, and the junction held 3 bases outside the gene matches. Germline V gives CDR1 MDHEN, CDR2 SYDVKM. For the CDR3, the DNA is TGTGCCAGCAGTTTGGGACTAGCGGGCTACTACGAGCAGTACGTC. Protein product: CASSLGLAGYYEQYV.

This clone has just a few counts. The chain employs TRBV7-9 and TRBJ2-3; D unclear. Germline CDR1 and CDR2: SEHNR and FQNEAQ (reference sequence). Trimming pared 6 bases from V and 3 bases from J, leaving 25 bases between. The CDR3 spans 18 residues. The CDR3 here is CASSPVRRATRFTDTQYF. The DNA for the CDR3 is TGTGCCAGCAGTCCAGTGCGAAGGGCTACCCGATTTACAGATACGCAGTATTTT.

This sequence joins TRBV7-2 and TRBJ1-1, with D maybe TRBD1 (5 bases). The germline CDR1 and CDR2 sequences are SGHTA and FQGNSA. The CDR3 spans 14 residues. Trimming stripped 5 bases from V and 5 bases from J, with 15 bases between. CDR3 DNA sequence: TGTGCCAGCAGCACCAGGGTTAGTGCGACTGAAGCTTTCTTT. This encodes CASSTRVSATEAFF.

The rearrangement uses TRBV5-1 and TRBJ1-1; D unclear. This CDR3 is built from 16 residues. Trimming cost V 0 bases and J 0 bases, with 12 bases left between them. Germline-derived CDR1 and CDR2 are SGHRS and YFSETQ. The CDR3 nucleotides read TGCGCCAGCAGCTTGGAGTTAGGGCGTATGAACACTGAAGCTTTCTTT. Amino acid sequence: CASSLELGRMNTEAFF.

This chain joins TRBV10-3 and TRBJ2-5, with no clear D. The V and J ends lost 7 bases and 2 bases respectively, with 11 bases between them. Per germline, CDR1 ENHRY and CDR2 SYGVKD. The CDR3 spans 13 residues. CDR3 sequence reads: CAINDPIQETQYF. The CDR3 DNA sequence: TGTGCCATCAATGACCCGATTCAAGAGACCCAGTACTTC.

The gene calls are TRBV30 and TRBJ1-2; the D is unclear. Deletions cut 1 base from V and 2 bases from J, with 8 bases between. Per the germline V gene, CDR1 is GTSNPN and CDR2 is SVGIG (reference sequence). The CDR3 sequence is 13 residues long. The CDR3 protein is CAWSALGNYGYTF. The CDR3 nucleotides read TGTGCCTGGAGTGCCCTTGGGAACTATGGCTACACCTTC.

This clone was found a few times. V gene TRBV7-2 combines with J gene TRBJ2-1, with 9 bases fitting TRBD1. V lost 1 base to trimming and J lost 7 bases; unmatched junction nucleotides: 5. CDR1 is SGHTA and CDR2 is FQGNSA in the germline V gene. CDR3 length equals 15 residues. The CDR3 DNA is TGTGCCAGCAGCTTAGTTGGGACAGGGCAAAATGAGCAGTTCTTC. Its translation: CASSLVGTGQNEQFF.

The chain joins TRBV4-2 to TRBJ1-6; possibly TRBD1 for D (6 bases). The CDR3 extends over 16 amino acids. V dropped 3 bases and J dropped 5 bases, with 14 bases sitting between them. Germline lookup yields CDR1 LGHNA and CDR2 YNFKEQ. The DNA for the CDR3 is TGTGCCAGCAGCCAGAGGCCGACAGGAGATAATTCACCCCTCCACTTT. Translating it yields CASSQRPTGDNSPLHF.

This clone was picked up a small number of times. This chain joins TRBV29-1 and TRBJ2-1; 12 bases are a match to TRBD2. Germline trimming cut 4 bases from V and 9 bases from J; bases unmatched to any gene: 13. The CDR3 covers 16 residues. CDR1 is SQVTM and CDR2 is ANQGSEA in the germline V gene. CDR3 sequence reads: CSVGRASGRDPGEQFF. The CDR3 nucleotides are TGCAGCGTTGGGCGGGCTAGCGGGAGGGACCCCGGTGAGCAGTTCTTC.

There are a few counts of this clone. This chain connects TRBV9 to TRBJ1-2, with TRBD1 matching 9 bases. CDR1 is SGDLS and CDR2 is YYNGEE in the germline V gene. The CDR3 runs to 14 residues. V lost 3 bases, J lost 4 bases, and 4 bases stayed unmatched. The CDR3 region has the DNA TGTGCCAGCAGCGCGACAGGGGGGCCCTATGGCTACACCTTC. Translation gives CASSATGGPYGYTF.

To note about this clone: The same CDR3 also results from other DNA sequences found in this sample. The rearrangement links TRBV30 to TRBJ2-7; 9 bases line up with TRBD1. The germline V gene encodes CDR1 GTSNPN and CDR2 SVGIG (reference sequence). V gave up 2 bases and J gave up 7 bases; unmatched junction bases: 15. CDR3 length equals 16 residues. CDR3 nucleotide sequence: TGTGCCTGGAGTCCCCCCGGGACAGGGCCCCTAGGGGAGCAGTACTTC. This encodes CAWSPPGTGPLGEQYF.

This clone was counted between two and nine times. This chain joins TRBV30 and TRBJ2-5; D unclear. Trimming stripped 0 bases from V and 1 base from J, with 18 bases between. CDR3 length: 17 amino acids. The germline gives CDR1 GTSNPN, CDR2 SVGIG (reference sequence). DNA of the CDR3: TGTGCCTGGAGTGTAGCGTCAGGCGCCCTTGTCCAAGAGACCCAGTACTTC. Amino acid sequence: CAWSVASGALVQETQYF.

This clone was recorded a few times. The CDR3 reads CASMSQETQYF. CDR3 in DNA: TGCGCCAGCATGTCTCAAGAGACCCAGTACTTC. The chain combines TRBV5-1 with TRBJ2-5; D gene uncertain. There are 11 residues in the CDR3. Per the germline V gene, CDR1 is SGHRS and CDR2 is YFSETQ. Trimming took 6 bases from V and 2 from J, leaving 5 bases between them.

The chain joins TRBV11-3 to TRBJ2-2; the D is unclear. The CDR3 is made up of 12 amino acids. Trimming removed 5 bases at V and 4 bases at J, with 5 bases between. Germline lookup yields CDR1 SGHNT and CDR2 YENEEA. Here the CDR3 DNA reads TGTGCCAGCAGCCTACTCACCGGGGAGCTGTTTTTT. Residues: CASSLLTGELFF.